The entry below gives a single T cell receptor (beta chain) sequence along with its context. Its cognate antigen is unknown. The repertoire was sequenced with immunoSEQ multiplex PCR; TCRdb's copy has only in-frame clones and lacks some. The sample includes about 94,000 clones, 91% of them seen just once. This specimen comes from a study of graft-versus-host responses after intestinal transplantation. Study summary: All recipients were transplanted with multivisceral, liver-intestinal, or isolated intestinal grafts. Each recipient received anti-thymocyte globulin induction, then tacrolimus and steroids for 2 to 3 years.

Study-wide results and limits: Within the allografts of patients who had graft-donor T cell macrochimerism, graft-versus-host to host-versus-graft clonal ratios were high. Association was observed between peak circulating GvH clone levels and early post-transplant HvG declines.

The material sequenced was unstimulated CD8+ T cells sorted from spleen or lymph node cells, taken before intestinal transplant. The receptor was derived from a human donor who received an intestinal transplant.

Written as DNA, the CDR3 is TGCGCCAGCAGCTTGGATGGGGGGTACAATGAGCAGTTCTTC. Translating gives CASSLDGGYNEQFF. The chain recombines TRBV5-1 with TRBJ2-1, with TRBD2 as a possible D gene (6 bases). Germline CDR1 is SGHRS and CDR2 is YFSETQ. Trimming removed 0 bases from V and 4 bases from J, with 8 bases in between. The CDR3 consists of 14 residues.